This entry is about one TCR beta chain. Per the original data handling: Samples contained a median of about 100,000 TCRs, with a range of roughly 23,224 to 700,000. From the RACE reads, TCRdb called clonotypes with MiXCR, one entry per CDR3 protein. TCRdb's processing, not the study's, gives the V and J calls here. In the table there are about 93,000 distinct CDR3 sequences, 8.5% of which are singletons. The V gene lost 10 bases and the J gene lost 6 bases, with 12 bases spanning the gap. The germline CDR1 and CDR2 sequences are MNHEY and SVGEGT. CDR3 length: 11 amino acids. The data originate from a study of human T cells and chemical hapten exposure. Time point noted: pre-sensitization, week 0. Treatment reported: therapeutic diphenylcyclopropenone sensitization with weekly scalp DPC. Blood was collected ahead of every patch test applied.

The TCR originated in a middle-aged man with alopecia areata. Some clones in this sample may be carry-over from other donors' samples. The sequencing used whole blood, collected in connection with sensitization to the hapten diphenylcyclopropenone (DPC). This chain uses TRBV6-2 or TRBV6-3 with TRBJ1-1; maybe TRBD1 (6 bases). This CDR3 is CATIYRAEAFF. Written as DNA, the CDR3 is TGTGCCACCATCTACAGGGCTGAAGCTTTCTTT.